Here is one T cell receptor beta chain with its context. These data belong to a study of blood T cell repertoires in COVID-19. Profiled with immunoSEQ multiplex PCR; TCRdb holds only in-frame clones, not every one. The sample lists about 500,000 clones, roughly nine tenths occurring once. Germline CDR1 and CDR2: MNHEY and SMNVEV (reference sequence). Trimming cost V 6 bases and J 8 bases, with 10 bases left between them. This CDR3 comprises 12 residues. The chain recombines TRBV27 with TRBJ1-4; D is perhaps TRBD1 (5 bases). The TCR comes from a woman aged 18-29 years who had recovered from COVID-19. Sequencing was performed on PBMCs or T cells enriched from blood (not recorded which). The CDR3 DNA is TGTGCCAGCAGGGGGGGTCTGGAAAAACTGTTTTTT. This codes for CASRGGLEKLFF. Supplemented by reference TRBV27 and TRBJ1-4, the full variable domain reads EAQVTQNPRYLITVTGKKLTVTCSQNMNHEYMSWYRQDPGLGLRQIYYSMNVEVTDKGDVPEGYKVSRKEKRNFPLILESPSPNQTSLYFCASRGGLEKLFFGSGTQLSVL.